This TCR beta chain was retrieved from a study of blood T cell repertoires in COVID-19 (dated by TCRdb to about 2020). The study in broad terms: Samples from collaborators originated in the United States, Italy and Spain and spanned both the acute and convalescent phases of COVID-19. The material from the prospective study consisted of cDNA or gDNA derived from T cells, B-cell-depleted T cells, or PBMCs. Nearly every sample came with metadata listing a de-identified subject ID, COVID-19 status, age in years and sex. Samples were obtained from the ongoing ImmuneRACE study (first 160 participants) and from 1,254 subjects provided by 6 global collaborators. Subjects who had been exposed to COVID-19, were actively infected with it, or had recovered from it provided the deeply sampled blood TCRbeta repertoires that made up the dataset. Where available, HLA class I and class II types were taken from metadata supplied by the sample provider and were not determined by assay-based typing. The repertoires were made available in a free public database intended to serve as a resource for research on the immune response to SARS-CoV-2.

Study-wide conclusions, independent of this receptor: How much clinical and demographic metadata was included differed by source and by participant, and the metadata was provided uncurated.

To note about this clone: Its antigen remains unidentified. Base qualities are not provided; no much larger clone lies one nucleotide away.

There are 13 amino acids in the CDR3, from cysteine to phenylalanine inclusive. Left in the record is the CDR3 DNA by itself, 39 bases read in frame from the first base. CDR1 and CDR2 are read off the germline V gene as MRHNA and SNTAGT. V is pared back by 3 bases and J by 6 bases, with 9 bases lying between the germline termini. At one collaborating source in Seattle, patients were enrolled during active infection and were followed longitudinally through the course of disease. Each collaborating institution followed its own protocols to collect whole blood in K2EDTA tubes. For TCRbeta analysis, collaborators shipped samples as frozen whole blood, isolated PBMCs, or DNA extracted from either of those sample types. The immunoSEQ Assay, a bias-controlled multiplex PCR, was used to amplify TCRbeta CDR3 regions from genomic DNA. In the original analysis: The number of nucleated cells in each sample was estimated by amplification of reference gene primers within the assay. Sequence reads were collapsed and filtered to measure the absolute abundance of every unique TCRbeta CDR3 rearrangement. For each sample, productive Simpson clonality was calculated by taking the square root of Simpson's diversity index across productive rearrangements. What TCRdb holds here is the immuneACCESS table cut down to in-frame rearrangements. Part of the clones is not present; checked against another copy, under half of the missing clones reflect an unresolved V gene, and the others are unexplained. That table supplies the V and J calls and clone size; D and trimming were determined from the DNA. In all, the sample holds about 500,000 clones, and 70% to 90% of those were seen once. Together, the top ten hold about 8% of the sample.

The sequenced material came from peripheral blood. The source of this sequence is a woman aged 50 to 60 with COVID-19, enrolled during active disease. This sequence uses TRBV6-4 and TRBJ2-1; tentative D gene TRBD1, with 6 bases matching. The DNA sequence follows: TGTGCCAGCAGTGAAGGGACACCCAATGAGCAGTTCTTC. Its product reads: CASSEGTPNEQFF.